This record concerns one TCR beta chain sequence. Its antigen is currently not known. No much larger clonotype is one base removed from it; base qualities were not supplied. This entry comes from a study of blood T cell repertoires in COVID-19 (dated by TCRdb to 2019 to 2021). For context, the study as a whole: Samples covering the acute and convalescent phases of COVID-19 were provided by collaborators in the United States, Italy and Spain. Deeply sampled blood TCRbeta repertoires from subjects exposed to, actively infected with, or recovered from COVID-19 were included in the dataset. The material from the prospective study consisted of cDNA or gDNA derived from T cells, B-cell-depleted T cells, or PBMCs. HLA class I and class II types, where available, came from metadata supplied by the sample provider rather than from assay-based typing. A de-identified subject ID, COVID-19 status, age in years and sex were almost always included in the sample metadata. Samples were obtained from the ongoing ImmuneRACE study (first 160 participants) and from 950 to 1,500 subjects provided by 6 global collaborators. A freely available public database, intended as a resource for researchers studying the immune response to SARS-CoV-2, is where the repertoires were released.

Results the study describes overall, beyond this receptor: How much clinical and demographic metadata was included differed by source and by participant, and the metadata was provided uncurated.

The V and J ends are trimmed by 5 bases and 1 base, leaving 12 bases between them. The CDR3 goes from the cysteine to the phenylalanine over 14 residues. The kept DNA is CDR3 alone, 42 bases in frame from the first base. CDR1 and CDR2 are read off the germline V gene (reference sequence) as LGHDT and YNNKEL. TCRbeta CDR3 regions were amplified from genomic DNA by means of the immunoSEQ Assay, a bias-controlled multiplex PCR. The study's processing was this. Nucleated cell counts per sample were estimated from amplification of reference gene primers within the assay. To quantify the absolute abundance of each unique TCRbeta CDR3 rearrangement, sequence reads were collapsed and filtered. For each sample, productive Simpson clonality was calculated by taking the square root of Simpson's diversity index across productive rearrangements. In its TCRdb copy, this immuneACCESS table keeps in-frame sequences only and misses some clones. Where compared with another copy, unresolved V genes explain less than half of these, and the others have no known cause. From that table come the V and J calls and clone size; the DNA was used to work out D and trimming. Present in this sample are approximately 300,000 clones, about 90% of which were seen just once. The ten most abundant clones make up over 9% of the sample.

Participants in the prospective study were enrolled through a virtual design, were aged about 18 to 100 years, and lived in about 25 United States geographic areas. Cohort assignment in the prospective study relied on participant-reported clinical history from a screening survey and a study questionnaire. Recovered participants in ImmuneRACE Cohort 3 were defined by two consecutive negative NP/OP PCR tests, clearance by a healthcare professional, or resolution of symptoms. In the prospective study, whole blood, serum and a nasopharyngeal or oropharyngeal swab were collected from each participant by mobile phlebotomists. Over a roughly 2-month period, participants in the prospective study had the option of providing additional blood draws and questionnaires. Blood samples from the prospective study were shipped frozen or at room temperature prior to DNA extraction.

In this chain, TRBV3-1 (or the pseudogene TRBV3-2) is recombined with TRBJ2-7; D gene: possibly TRBD1, on 6 matching bases. The receptor's source is a woman aged 30 to 39 who had recovered from COVID-19. Source material: PBMCs or T cells enriched from blood (not recorded which). The DNA reads TGTGCCAGCAGCGCTCGGGACAAGTCCTACGAGCAGTACTTC. This yields the protein CASSARDKSYEQYF.